These 30 T cell receptor beta chains originate from one sample sequenced in a study of cytomegalovirus exposure and HLA in healthy donors. PCR employed 60 Vbeta and 13 Jbeta primers. The method was immunoSEQ multiplex PCR; TCRdb's version includes in-frame clones alone and lacks a portion of them. The sample totals 200,000 to 250,000 clones. Material: PBMCs. The receptors originated from a woman in her thirties in good health and CMV-seropositive.

The chain employs TRBV7-8 and TRBJ1-5, with D unclear. This CDR3 comprises 12 residues. V was trimmed by 3 bases and J by 7 bases, leaving 7 bases between them. Germline CDR1 SGHVS, CDR2 FQNEAQ. Written as DNA, the CDR3 is TGTGCCAGCAGCTTTGAAGAGCAGCCCCAGCATTTT. This encodes CASSFEEQPQHF.

The chain joins TRBV6-1 to TRBJ1-4, with D possibly TRBD1 on 5 matching bases. The CDR3 spans 14 residues. With 7 bases removed from V and 6 bases from J, the gap between germline ends came to 15 bases. CDR1 and CDR2 from the germline V gene are MNHNS and SASEGT. For the CDR3, the DNA is TGTGCCAGCAACGAAGGGGCGCAGGATGAAAAACTGTTTTTT. It specifies CASNEGAQDEKLFF.

This rearrangement joins TRBV7-7 to TRBJ2-5, with TRBD2 matching 10 bases. Losses at the gene ends were 4 bases for V and 5 bases for J; bases not matched to a gene: 13. Germline V gene lookup returns CDR1 SSHAT and CDR2 FNYEAQ (reference sequence). The CDR3 consists of 17 residues. The CDR3 sequence: CASSSGAQRGGLETQYF. As DNA, the CDR3 is TGTGCCAGCAGCTCAGGGGCCCAGCGGGGGGGTCTGGAGACCCAGTACTTC.

The chain joins TRBV29-1 to TRBJ1-1; D gene ambiguous. Deletions cut 6 bases from V and 3 bases from J, with 11 bases between. The germline V gene encodes CDR1 SQVTM and CDR2 ANQGSEA. This CDR3 is 12 amino acids long. CDR3: CSVVSGYTEAFF. CDR3 nucleotides: TGCAGCGTCGTCTCGGGGTACACTGAAGCTTTCTTT.

J is TRBJ2-1 and V is TRBV5-4, with no clear D. CDR1 and CDR2 from the germline V gene are SGHNT and YYREEE (reference sequence). This CDR3 has 15 residues. V was pared by 0 bases and J by 3 bases, with 10 bases between. The CDR3 sequence: CASSLVRPGYNEQFF. CDR3 DNA: TGTGCCAGCAGCTTGGTGCGGCCCGGCTACAATGAGCAGTTCTTC.

The rearrangement links TRBV6-5 to TRBJ2-7; 9 nucleotides match TRBD1. Germline CDR1 MNHEY, CDR2 SVGAGI. The CDR3 has 15 residues. The ends lost 4 bases at V and 0 bases at J; junction bases unmatched: 4. The DNA of the CDR3 is TGTGCCAGCAGTTCCCCGGGACAGGGCTCCTACGAGCAGTACTTC. Protein: CASSSPGQGSYEQYF.

This chain joins TRBV5-1 and TRBJ2-1; D might be TRBD1 (6 bases). Between the trimmed V and J ends, which lost 2 bases and 9 bases, there was a span of 12 bases. The germline V gene has CDR1 SGHRS and CDR2 YFSETQ. The CDR3 extends over 13 amino acids. The CDR3 region is CASSFTGPTEQFF. In DNA form, the CDR3 reads TGCGCCAGCAGCTTTACAGGGCCGACTGAGCAGTTCTTC.

V is TRBV7-2 and J is TRBJ2-1; TRBD2 aligns across 10 bases. J was trimmed by 3 bases and V by 4 bases; bases with no gene match: 3. This CDR3 is built from 15 residues. Germline assignment: CDR1 SGHTA and CDR2 FQGNSA. The CDR3 DNA sequence: TGTGCCAGCAGCTCTGGACTAGCGGTCTACAATGAGCAGTTCTTC. Its translation: CASSSGLAVYNEQFF.

The genes are TRBV5-1 and TRBJ1-6; D perhaps matches TRBD1 (6 bases). Germline CDR1 and CDR2: SGHRS and YFSETQ. CDR3 length: 14 amino acids. The germline V and J ends were trimmed by 2 bases and 13 bases, with 16 bases remaining between them. The CDR3, as DNA: TGCGCCAGCAGCTTTGACAGGTCTAAGGGGCCCCTCCACTTT. This gives the protein CASSFDRSKGPLHF.

This CDR3 is CASSSYFYLGQGNTEAFF. CDR3 sequence (DNA): TGCGCCAGCAGCTCATATTTTTACCTGGGACAGGGGAACACTGAAGCTTTCTTT. The rearrangement uses TRBV4-1 and TRBJ1-1, with TRBD1 matching over 9 bases. The CDR3 contains 18 residues. The V and J ends lost 5 bases and 1 base, in that order; junction bases with no gene match: 14. Germline V gene lookup returns CDR1 MGHRA and CDR2 YSYEKL.

The chain is built from TRBV5-4 and TRBJ2-7, with D possibly being TRBD2 (5 bases). Trimming removed 4 bases at V and 3 bases at J, with 14 bases between. CDR3 size: 14 residues. Germline V lookup: CDR1 SGHNT, CDR2 YYREEE (reference sequence). The CDR3 spells CASSDASRGYEQYF. CDR3 sequence (DNA): TGTGCCAGCAGCGACGCCTCCCGGGGCTACGAGCAGTACTTC.

The genes are TRBV12-1 and TRBJ2-1; no DNA check was done on the table's D call, TRBD2. TRBV12-1 is termed a pseudogene. The CDR3 is made up of 15 amino acids. CDR3: CASSAGEDSYNEQFF. The CDR3 DNA reads as TGTGCCAGCAGCGCCGGGGAAGACTCCTACAATGAGCAGTTCTTC.

The chain links TRBV7-2 to TRBJ1-2, with TRBD1 matching 8 bases. In germline, CDR1 is SGHTA, CDR2 FQGNSA. This CDR3 region has 12 residues. The junction had 7 bases not matched to a gene; V was cut back by 6 bases and J by 10 bases. This CDR3 reads CASSRQGAPYTF. The CDR3 nucleotides are TGTGCCAGCAGTCGGCAGGGGGCTCCCTACACCTTC.

The genes are TRBV19 and TRBJ1-1; 8 bases match TRBD1. CDR1 is LNHDA and CDR2 is SQIVND in the germline V gene (reference sequence). The CDR3 has 14 residues. The V segment lost 5 bases and the J segment 7 bases; nucleotides outside the gene matches: 9. The CDR3 DNA follows: TGTGCCAGTAGTCCAATGGACAGGGTGGTTGAAGCTTTCTTT. It is translated as CASSPMDRVVEAFF.

The rearrangement links TRBV11-3 to TRBJ2-7, with a tentative D call TRBD2 (5 bases). Trimming removed 4 bases at V and 7 bases at J, with 11 bases between. Germline V CDR1 and CDR2: SGHNT, YENEEA. The CDR3 spans 12 residues. CDR3 protein: CASSYGVGEQYF. The CDR3 nucleotides are TGTGCCAGCAGCTACGGGGTAGGGGAGCAGTACTTC.

This rearrangement joins TRBV5-6 to TRBJ2-5, with 7 bases lining up with TRBD2. V shed 4 bases, J shed 2 bases, and the junction held 8 bases outside the gene matches. CDR1 SGHDT and CDR2 YYEEEE come from the germline V gene. CDR3 length: 15 amino acids. Written as DNA, the CDR3 is TGTGCCAGCAGCCAGACTCAAGCGGGACAAGAGACCCAGTACTTC. Translation gives CASSQTQAGQETQYF.

This rearrangement joins TRBV7-2 to TRBJ2-7, with a weak D call TRBD2 (5 bases). The better agreement between TRBJ2-1 and the DNA end casts doubt on the J call. This CDR3 spans 14 amino acids. Germline assignment: CDR1 SGHTA and CDR2 FQGNSA. The CDR3 DNA sequence: TGTGCCAGCAGCCCATCTAAGGGAGCCAATGAGCAGTTCTTC. It is translated as CASSPSKGANEQFF.

This chain joins TRBV18 and TRBJ2-7; TRBD1 matches at 8 bases. This CDR3 has 15 amino acids. Germline V gene sequence: CDR1 KGHSH, CDR2 LQKENI. The V segment lost 5 bases and the J segment 6 bases; nucleotides outside the gene matches: 12. The CDR3: CASSSMTGVVSEQYF. DNA for the CDR3: TGTGCCAGCTCATCAATGACAGGGGTGGTGAGCGAGCAGTACTTC.

The chain is built from TRBV7-7 and TRBJ2-2; weak D call: TRBD2 (6 bases). Germline V gives CDR1 SSHAT, CDR2 FNYEAQ (reference sequence). This CDR3 has 14 amino acids. Trimming stripped 5 bases from V and 6 bases from J, with 13 bases between. CDR3 loop: CASSLNPGAGELFF. In DNA, the CDR3 is TGTGCCAGCAGCCTTAACCCGGGGGCCGGGGAGCTGTTTTTT. Variable domain in full (rest from reference TRBV7-7 and TRBJ2-2): GAGVSQSPRYKVTKRGQDVTLRCDPISSHATLYWYQQALGQGPEFLTYFNYEAQPDKSGLPSDRFSAERPEGSISTLTIQRTEQRDSAMYRCASSLNPGAGELFFGEGSRLTVL.

This chain connects TRBV5-4 to TRBJ2-2; 7 positions match TRBD2. Germline CDR1 and CDR2: SGHNT and YYREEE (reference sequence). Unmatched junction bases numbered 11, after V lost 4 bases and J lost 2 bases. The CDR3 is 17 residues long. Here the CDR3 reads CASSIALIAGNTGELFF. The DNA for the CDR3 is TGTGCCAGCAGCATCGCCCTAATAGCGGGTAACACCGGGGAGCTGTTTTTT.

The chain combines TRBV10-3 with TRBJ2-1; 14 nucleotides align to TRBD2. CDR1 and CDR2 (germline): ENHRY, SYGVKD. CDR3 length equals 17 residues. J gave up 9 bases and V 6 bases, and 13 bases lay outside the gene matches. The CDR3 nucleotides are TGTGCCATCAGGGTGACTAGCGGGAGGGCCAATGGTGTTGAGCAGTTCTTC. Translation: CAIRVTSGRANGVEQFF.

The chain has TRBV19 and TRBJ2-2, with TRBD1 identical over 12 bases. V lost 7 bases and J lost 6; bases outside the gene matches: 18. CDR1 LNHDA and CDR2 SQIVND come from the germline V gene (reference sequence). The CDR3 totals 19 residues. DNA for the CDR3: TGTGCCAGTACATGGCCCCGGGACAGGGGGCGGTATGGTCCCGGGGAGCTGTTTTTT. Its protein product is CASTWPRDRGRYGPGELFF.

The CDR3 sequence is CASRSGTGSSYNSPLHF. The CDR3 bases are TGTGCCAGCAGGTCCGGGACAGGCTCATCTTATAATTCACCCCTCCACTTT. This chain uses TRBV5-6 with TRBJ1-6, with TRBD1 matching 8 bases. J was trimmed by 4 bases and V by 5 bases; bases with no gene match: 11. The germline CDR1 and CDR2 sequences are SGHDT and YYEEEE. This CDR3 has 17 amino acids.

The V gene is TRBV7-2, the J gene TRBJ2-5; 7 bases align to TRBD1. The CDR3 consists of 13 residues. Germline-derived CDR1 and CDR2 are SGHTA and FQGNSA. Trimming removed 5 bases from V and 5 bases from J; junction bases left unmatched: 5. The CDR3: CASSRGGRETQYF. In DNA form, the CDR3 reads TGTGCCAGCAGCCGAGGGGGCCGGGAGACCCAGTACTTC.

In the case of this clone: The junction departs from germline at one end; a sequencing error may be responsible. V usage is TRBV25-1 and J usage is TRBJ2-7; D unclear. The CDR3 is made up of 10 amino acids. Germline CDR1 MGHDK, CDR2 SYGVNS. In DNA form, the CDR3 reads TGTGCCAGCAGTGGCACCTTCTGGCACTTC. Its protein product is CASSGTFWHF.

The V and J genes are TRBV4-1 and TRBJ2-5, with D tentatively TRBD2 (8 bases). CDR1 is MGHRA and CDR2 is YSYEKL in the germline V gene. With 4 bases removed from V and 5 bases from J, the gap between germline ends came to 26 bases. CDR3 length: 18 residues. CDR3 nucleotides: TGCGCCAGCAGCCCAGCCGTTTCGAGCGGGGGCAGGGGGGAGACCCAGTACTTC. This sequence encodes CASSPAVSSGGRGETQYF.

The genes are TRBV29-1 and TRBJ2-3, with no clear D. CDR1 and CDR2 from the germline V gene are SQVTM and ANQGSEA. The CDR3 sequence is 10 residues long. Trimming shortened V by 8 bases and J by 4 bases, and 7 bases separated the two germline ends. This CDR3 reads CSFRADTQYF. CDR3 coding DNA: TGCAGCTTTCGGGCAGATACGCAGTATTTT.

The chain is built from TRBV5-1 and TRBJ2-2; 10 nucleotides match TRBD2. V lost 1 base, J lost 4 bases, and 13 bases stayed unmatched. The germline CDR1 and CDR2 sequences are SGHRS and YFSETQ. CDR3 length equals 19 residues. The CDR3 loop reads CASSLKAGGPAVGTGELFF. Here the CDR3 DNA reads TGCGCCAGCAGCTTGAAAGCGGGGGGGCCCGCGGTGGGCACCGGGGAGCTGTTTTTT.

The chain combines TRBV27 with TRBJ1-2; D not resolved. The V gene lost 4 bases and the J gene lost 4 bases, with 13 bases spanning the gap. The germline CDR1 and CDR2 sequences are MNHEY and SMNVEV (reference sequence). The CDR3 is 14 amino acids. The CDR3 protein is CASSSLPGFYGYTF. The CDR3 coding sequence is TGTGCCAGCAGTTCGCTACCGGGATTCTATGGCTACACCTTC.

In the case of this clone: A junction boundary mismatches the germline segment, possibly from a read error. CDR3 bases: TGTGCTAGTGTCTACTCTGGGGCCAACGTCCTGGCTTTC. This translates into CASVYSGANVLAF. The chain employs TRBV12-5 and TRBJ2-6, with a weak D call TRBD1 (5 bases). CDR1 LGHNT and CDR2 FRNRAP come from the germline V gene. This CDR3 spans 13 amino acids. Supplemented by reference TRBV12-5 and TRBJ2-6, the full variable domain reads DARVTQTPRHKVTEMGQEVTMRCQPILGHNTVFWYRQTMMQGLELLAYFRNRAPLDDSGMPKDRFSAEMPDATLATLKIQPSEPRDSAVYFCASVYSGANVLAFGAGSRLTVL.